The T cell receptor beta chain described here comes from a study of blood T cell repertoires in COVID-19. Study as a whole: From T cells, B-cell-depleted T cells, or PBMCs came the material, which was cDNA or gDNA.

The CDR3 consists of 17 residues. Germline CDR1 is SNHLY and CDR2 is FYNNEI. With V trimmed by 5 bases and J by 6 bases, 12 bases remained unmatched. In the authors' methods: Estimation of nucleated cell counts was performed using reference gene primer amplification. Clones were sequenced by immunoSEQ multiplex PCR, and TCRdb holds only the in-frame ones, with some missing. V and J calls and clone size are as listed in that table; D and trimming were resolved from the DNA. The sample carries about 150,000 clones, less than 90% recorded once. The sample holds one count of this clone. V and J are TRBV2 and TRBJ2-1, with TRBD2 matching over 11 bases. This receptor was obtained from a woman in her forties or fifties who had recovered from COVID-19. Sequencing was done on a sample of PBMCs or T cells enriched from blood (not recorded which). The CDR3 nucleotides read TGTGCCAGCAGTCAACCCATAGCGGGAGGGCCCTCCAATGAGCAGTTCTTC. Translation gives CASSQPIAGGPSNEQFF.